This entry concerns a single T cell receptor (beta chain). Its antigen is currently unknown. These data are taken from a study of PD-1 blockade in classical Hodgkin lymphoma. Assay used: immunoSEQ multiplex PCR; TCRdb lists only in-frame clones, some missing. The sample lists about 58,000 clones; roughly 90% were seen once. General study findings and limits: Diversity similar to that of newly diagnosed patients was seen at baseline in complete responders. Researchers reported that CD4+ TCR diversity, though not CD8+, rose significantly by C4D1. The causes of the repertoire differences, possibly disease activity or prior therapy, remain undefined.

Each and every patient relapsed after autologous stem cell transplantation, and patients got differing brentuximab vedotin exposure. This clonotype was obtained from a human donor with classical Hodgkin lymphoma. Sequencing was performed on peripheral blood mononuclear cells (PBMCs), taken before the second cycle of nivolumab.

The CDR3 sequence: CAWSFLGAEAFF. DNA of the CDR3: TGTGCCTGGAGTTTCTTGGGGGCTGAAGCTTTCTTT. V usage is TRBV30 and J usage is TRBJ1-1; possibly TRBD1 for D (5 bases). From germline, CDR1 is GTSNPN and CDR2 SVGIG (reference sequence). This CDR3 contains 12 residues. V shed 2 bases and J shed 6 bases, with 10 bases lying between them.